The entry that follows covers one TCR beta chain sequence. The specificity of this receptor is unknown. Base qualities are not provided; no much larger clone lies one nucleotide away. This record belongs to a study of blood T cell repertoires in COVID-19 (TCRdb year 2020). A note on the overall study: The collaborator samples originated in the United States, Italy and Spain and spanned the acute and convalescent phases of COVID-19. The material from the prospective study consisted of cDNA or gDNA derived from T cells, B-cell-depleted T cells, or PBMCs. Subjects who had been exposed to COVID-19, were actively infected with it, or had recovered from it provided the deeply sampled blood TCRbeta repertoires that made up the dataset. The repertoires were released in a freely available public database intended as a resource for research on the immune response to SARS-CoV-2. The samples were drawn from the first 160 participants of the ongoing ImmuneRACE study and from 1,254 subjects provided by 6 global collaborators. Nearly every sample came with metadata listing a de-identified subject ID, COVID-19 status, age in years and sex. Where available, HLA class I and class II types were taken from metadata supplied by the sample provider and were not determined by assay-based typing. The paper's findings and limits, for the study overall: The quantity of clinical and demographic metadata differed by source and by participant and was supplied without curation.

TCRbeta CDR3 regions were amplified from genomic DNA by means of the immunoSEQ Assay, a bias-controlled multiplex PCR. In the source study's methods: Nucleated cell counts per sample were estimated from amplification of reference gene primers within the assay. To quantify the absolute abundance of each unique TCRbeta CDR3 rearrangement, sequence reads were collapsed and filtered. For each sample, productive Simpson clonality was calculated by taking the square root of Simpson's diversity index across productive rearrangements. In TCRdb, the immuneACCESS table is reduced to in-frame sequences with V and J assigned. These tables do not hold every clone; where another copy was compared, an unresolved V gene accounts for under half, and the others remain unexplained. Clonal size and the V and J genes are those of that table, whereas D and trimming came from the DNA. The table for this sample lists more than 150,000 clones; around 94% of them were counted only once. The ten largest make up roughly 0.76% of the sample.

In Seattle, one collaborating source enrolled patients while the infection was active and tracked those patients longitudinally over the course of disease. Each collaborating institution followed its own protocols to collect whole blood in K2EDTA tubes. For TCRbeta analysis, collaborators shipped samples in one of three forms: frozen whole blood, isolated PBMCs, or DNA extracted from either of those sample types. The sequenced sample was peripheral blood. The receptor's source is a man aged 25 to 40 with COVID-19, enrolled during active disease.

The CDR3 has the sequence CASSVQVRGTEAFF. The sequenced DNA is TGTGCCAGCAGCGTGCAGGTCAGGGGGACTGAAGCTTTCTTT. The chain links TRBV9 with TRBJ1-1, with TRBD1 identical over 7 junction bases. From its cysteine to its phenylalanine, the CDR3 spans 14 amino acids. Just the 42-base CDR3 DNA is kept, in frame starting at base 1. For CDR1 and CDR2, the germline V gene lists SGDLS and YYNGEE. V loses 2 bases at its end and J loses 5 bases; junction bases beyond the gene matches: 6.